Listed below are T cell receptor beta chains from one sample, sequenced in a study of glioma-infiltrating T cells after dendritic cell vaccination. Produced via immunoSEQ multiplex PCR; TCRdb's table is partial and in-frame only. Counted here are about 92,000 clones, 85% to 90% occurring once; the ten biggest clones make up 15% to 18%. The sample here was blood, taken before dendritic cell vaccination. The receptor source for this set is a human donor with glioblastoma. Both conserved end residues are part of each CDR3. The D gene is left open where the match is weak. Where a row states a size, it is once, few, many or the class of an expanded clone; other rows omit it.

V	D	J	size	CDR3	DNA
TRBV6-5	TRBD2	TRBJ2-2	few	CASSYRPSGTGELFF	TGTGCCAGCAGTTACAGGCCTAGCGGCACCGGGGAGCTGTTTTTT
TRBV11-1	.	TRBJ1-6	.	CASSPTPHGPGSPLHF	TGTGCCAGCAGCCCGACCCCACATGGCCCGGGATCACCCCTCCACTTT
TRBV5-4	.	TRBJ1-1	.	CASSLGGGTEAFF	TGTGCCAGCAGCTTGGGGGGGGGCACTGAAGCTTTCTTT
TRBV5-1	.	TRBJ1-4	.	CASSSTGTTNEKLFF	TGCGCCAGCAGCTCCACAGGGACAACTAATGAAAAACTGTTTTTT
TRBV7-3	.	TRBJ2-7	.	CASSASPGHIYEQYF	TGTGCCAGCAGCGCGTCACCGGGACACATATACGAGCAGTACTTC
TRBV28	TRBD2	TRBJ2-7	once	CASSRTGTSLF	TGTGCCAGCAGTCGAACCGGGACTAGTCTCTTC
TRBV7-8	.	TRBJ1-1	.	CASSAGHPNTEAFF	TGTGCCAGCAGCGCCGGACACCCGAACACTGAAGCTTTCTTT
TRBV7-9	.	TRBJ2-3	.	CASSLSARDGTDTQYF	TGTGCCAGCAGCTTATCAGCCAGGGATGGCACAGATACGCAGTATTTT
TRBV27	TRBD1	TRBJ1-5	.	CASSLGQGEYSNQPQHF	TGTGCCAGCAGCCTGGGACAGGGGGAGTATAGCAATCAGCCCCAGCATTTT
TRBV7-6	.	TRBJ1-4	.	CASSLPSDSTTNEKLFF	TGTGCCAGCAGCTTACCTTCAGACAGTACAACTAATGAAAAACTGTTTTTT
TRBV15	.	TRBJ2-1	.	CATSRDRGPYNEQFF	TGTGCCACCAGCAGAGACAGGGGCCCCTACAATGAGCAGTTCTTC
TRBV11-2	TRBD2	TRBJ2-7	once	CASSLDGSGRSYEQYF	TGTGCCAGCAGCTTAGATGGTAGCGGGAGATCCTACGAGCAGTACTTC
TRBV4-2	.	TRBJ1-6	.	CASSLGTPNSPLHF	TGTGCCAGCAGCCTAGGGACACCGAATTCACCCCTCCACTTT
TRBV6-6	.	TRBJ2-7	.	CASSNLDRAGVDEQYF	TGTGCCAGCAGTAACCTGGACAGGGCGGGGGTGGATGAGCAGTACTTC
TRBV13	TRBD2	TRBJ2-7	.	CASSLGSGGYEQYF	TGTGCCAGCAGCTTAGGATCGGGGGGCTACGAGCAGTACTTC
TRBV7-9	.	TRBJ2-1	.	CASSLSGGGNYNEQFF	TGTGCCAGCAGCCTATCGGGGGGCGGAAACTACAATGAGCAGTTCTTC
TRBV28	TRBD1	TRBJ1-4	.	CASSQGARNEKLFF	TGTGCCAGCAGTCAGGGGGCGCGTAATGAAAAACTGTTTTTT
TRBV9	TRBD1	TRBJ1-5	.	CASSVGTGDQPQHF	TGTGCCAGCAGCGTAGGAACAGGGGATCAGCCCCAGCATTTT
TRBV5-4	.	TRBJ1-2	.	CASSLDILSYGYTF	TGTGCCAGCAGCTTGGACATCCTCTCCTATGGCTACACCTTC
TRBV15	.	TRBJ2-5	.	CATSGGGPQETQYF	TGTGCCACCAGCGGGGGGGGGCCTCAAGAGACCCAGTACTTC
TRBV7-3	TRBD1	TRBJ2-1	few	CASSPGTGGYNEQFF	TGTGCCAGCAGCCCCGGGACAGGGGGCTACAATGAGCAGTTCTTC
TRBV18	TRBD1	TRBJ2-5	.	CASHEPGGAMETQYF	TGTGCCTCTCACGAGCCAGGGGGCGCGATGGAGACCCAGTACTTC
TRBV5-6	TRBD1	TRBJ1-3	.	CASSSPRTGLASGNTIYF	TGTGCCAGCAGCTCCCCACGGACAGGACTAGCCTCTGGAAACACCATATATTTT
TRBV9	.	TRBJ2-6	.	CASTGWSSGANVLTF	TGTGCCAGCACCGGGTGGAGCTCTGGGGCCAACGTCCTGACTTTC
TRBV27	TRBD1	TRBJ1-2	.	CASSPPLRQGPYGYTF	TGTGCCAGCAGCCCGCCTCTTAGACAGGGCCCCTATGGCTACACCTTC
TRBV6-5	.	TRBJ2-5	.	CASSYSGGQETQYF	TGTGCCAGCAGTTACTCCGGGGGCCAAGAGACCCAGTACTTC
TRBV28	.	TRBJ1-1	.	CASRPGVGTEAFF	TGTGCCAGCAGACCCGGAGTAGGTACTGAAGCTTTCTTT
TRBV7-2	TRBD1	TRBJ1-1	.	CASSLQRGQGMGTEAFF	TGTGCCAGCAGCTTACAGCGGGGACAGGGTATGGGGACTGAAGCTTTCTTT
TRBV15	.	TRBJ2-2	.	CATSPDSGAGELFF	TGTGCCACCAGCCCGGACAGTGGGGCCGGGGAGCTGTTTTTT
TRBV19	.	TRBJ2-1	.	CASSIGDEQFF	TGTGCCAGTAGTATAGGAGATGAGCAGTTCTTC
TRBV19	.	TRBJ2-7	.	CASSIPRTGGGYEQYF	TGTGCCAGTAGTATTCCCAGGACAGGAGGGGGTTACGAGCAGTACTTC
TRBV9	TRBD2	TRBJ2-5	.	CASSVNSPSGSHETQYF	TGTGCCAGCAGCGTAAATAGTCCTAGCGGGAGTCATGAGACCCAGTACTTC
TRBV15	.	TRBJ2-7	.	CATSVAGRSQSSYEQYF	TGTGCCACCTCGGTGGCAGGGAGGTCCCAAAGCTCCTACGAGCAGTACTTC
TRBV19	TRBD2	TRBJ2-1	once	CASSNSGGQFF	TGTGCCAGTAGTAATAGCGGGGGGCAGTTCTTC
TRBV9	TRBD2	TRBJ2-1	.	CASSTHSGGVRNEQFF	TGTGCCAGCAGCACCCATAGCGGGGGGGTGAGGAATGAGCAGTTCTTC
TRBV6-1	.	TRBJ2-2	.	CASSEGVRAGELFF	TGTGCCAGCAGTGAAGGGGTCCGGGCCGGGGAGCTGTTTTTT
TRBV6-1	.	TRBJ1-5	.	CASSEALRDNQHSNQPQHF	TGTGCCAGCAGTGAAGCGCTTCGGGACAACCAACATAGCAATCAGCCCCAGCATTTT
TRBV27	.	TRBJ1-5	.	CASSSFSSNQPQHF	TGTGCCAGCAGTTCTTTCAGTAGCAATCAGCCCCAGCATTTT
TRBV7-9	.	TRBJ2-3	.	CASTVGGSTDTQYF	TGTGCCAGCACCGTGGGGGGTAGCACAGATACGCAGTATTTT
TRBV25-1	TRBD1	TRBJ2-2	few	CASSDKLGTGRTGELFF	TGTGCCAGCAGTGATAAGCTCGGGACAGGTCGCACCGGGGAGCTGTTTTTT
TRBV6-5	TRBD1	TRBJ2-5	.	CASTPGQVPETQYF	TGTGCCAGCACCCCAGGACAGGTCCCTGAGACCCAGTACTTC
TRBV6-5	TRBD1	TRBJ1-1	.	CASSYSKGAMNTEAFF	TGTGCCAGCAGTTACTCGAAGGGGGCGATGAACACTGAAGCTTTCTTT
TRBV2	.	TRBJ2-2	.	CASTTDTGELFF	TGTGCCAGCACTACGGACACCGGGGAGCTGTTTTTT
TRBV7-9	TRBD2	TRBJ2-5	.	CASSPRLAGGRETQYF	TGTGCCAGCAGCCCCCGACTAGCGGGGGGCCGGGAGACCCAGTACTTC
TRBV28	.	TRBJ2-2	.	CASSLGGARTGELFF	TGTGCCAGCAGTTTAGGGGGGGCAAGGACCGGGGAGCTGTTTTTT
TRBV4-1	TRBD2	TRBJ2-1	.	CASSQWTSGGTVDEQFF	TGCGCCAGCAGCCAATGGACTAGCGGGGGGACGGTCGATGAGCAGTTCTTC
TRBV27	.	TRBJ1-5	.	CASRKGPGSGAQDQPQHF	TGTGCCAGCAGGAAAGGGCCCGGCTCAGGGGCCCAGGATCAGCCCCAGCATTTT
TRBV25-1	.	TRBJ2-7	.	CASSNPGAGLMQYF	TGTGCCAGCAGCAACCCAGGGGCAGGGTTAATGCAGTACTTC
TRBV13	TRBD1	TRBJ1-1	.	CASSYTGGNTEAFF	TGTGCCAGCAGCTATACAGGGGGGAACACTGAAGCTTTCTTT